This entry features one TCR beta chain sequence. Separate from the approximately 650-subject first cohort, the roughly 120-subject validation cohort was the one that the donors belonged to. The data are from a study of cytomegalovirus exposure and HLA in healthy donors. TCRdb's table, derived via immunoSEQ multiplex PCR, lists solely in-frame clones and lacks some. The sample yields approximately 160,000 clones, roughly nine tenths seen once. Germline lookup yields CDR1 SNHLY and CDR2 FYNNEI. The V and J ends lost 6 bases and 0 bases respectively, with 14 bases between them. The CDR3 runs 15 residues.

The chain recombines TRBV2 with TRBJ2-5; D is possibly TRBD1 (6 bases). This sequence was found in a woman under 30 in good health and CMV-seropositive. Material: PBMCs. The CDR3 loop reads CASRGAADYQETQYF. CDR3 in DNA: TGTGCCAGCAGGGGGGCCGCGGACTACCAAGAGACCCAGTACTTC.